A selection of T cell receptor beta chains follows, all from one sample in a study of radiotherapy plus CTLA-4 blockade in lung cancer. The assay was immunoSEQ multiplex PCR, and TCRdb's table has in-frame clones only and misses some. The sample holds approximately 90,000 clones; about 83% are singletons and the top ten take roughly 0.85%. The input for sequencing was peripheral blood, taken from a patient treated with radiotherapy plus ipilimumab. The receptor source for this set is a human donor with non-small cell lung cancer who had stable disease on radiotherapy plus ipilimumab. CDR3s include the opening cysteine and the closing phenylalanine or tryptophan. The D gene is left open where the match is weak. Clone size is shown for a subset of rows, as once, few, many or a class of expanded clone.

few	TRBJ2-4	.	TRBV12-1	CASSFFDWGGNGTKNIQYF	TGTGCCAGCAGCTTTTTCGACTGGGGAGGGAACGGGACCAAAAACATTCAGTACTTC
.	TRBJ2-7	.	TRBV18	CASSPWASYEQYF	TGTGCCAGCTCACCTTGGGCCTCCTACGAGCAGTACTTC
.	TRBJ1-5	.	TRBV19	CASSIAGSNQPQHF	TGTGCCAGTAGTATAGCTGGTAGCAATCAGCCCCAGCATTTT
.	TRBJ2-7	.	TRBV28	CASSPYGTAAYEQYF	TGTGCCAGCAGTCCCTACGGGACTGCGGCCTACGAGCAGTACTTC
few	TRBJ2-5	.	TRBV5-1	CASSLAGAQETQYF	TGCGCCAGCAGCTTGGCGGGGGCCCAAGAGACCCAGTACTTC
.	TRBJ1-3	.	TRBV10-3	CAIRETQGPNTIYF	TGTGCCATCAGAGAGACACAGGGCCCCAACACCATATATTTT
.	TRBJ1-3	TRBD1	TRBV6-5	CASSPTGDSGNTIYF	TGTGCCAGCAGTCCAACAGGGGACTCTGGAAACACCATATATTTT
.	TRBJ2-1	.	TRBV5-1	CASSLGGDFRYNEQFF	TGCGCCAGCAGCTTGGGGGGTGACTTCCGCTACAATGAGCAGTTCTTC
.	TRBJ2-5	.	TRBV29-1	CSVGGGRGGETQYF	TGCAGCGTTGGCGGGGGCAGGGGAGGGGAGACCCAGTACTTC
.	TRBJ1-4	.	TRBV6-1	CASSEPQGYIEKLFF	TGTGCCAGCAGTGAGCCTCAGGGCTATATTGAAAAACTGTTTTTT
.	TRBJ2-5	TRBD1	TRBV7-9	CASSSGQGKETQYF	TGTGCCAGCAGCTCGGGACAGGGGAAGGAGACCCAGTACTTC
.	TRBJ2-2	.	TRBV5-1	CASRTMNTGELFF	TGCGCCAGCAGGACAATGAACACCGGGGAGCTGTTTTTT
.	TRBJ2-3	TRBD1	TRBV28	CASPPRDRGRIIDTQYF	TGTGCCAGCCCACCCAGGGACAGGGGGCGAATTATAGATACGCAGTATTTT
.	TRBJ2-2	.	TRBV2	CASSEAWGPTGELFF	TGTGCCAGCAGTGAAGCTTGGGGGCCCACCGGGGAGCTGTTTTTT
.	TRBJ2-7	.	TRBV20-1	CSAPDNYEQYF	TGCAGTGCTCCCGACAACTACGAGCAGTACTTC
.	TRBJ2-7	TRBD1	TRBV7-6	CASSLKGGRGEDEQYF	TGTGCCAGCAGCCTTAAAGGGGGCAGGGGAGAAGACGAGCAGTACTTC